Below, 8 T cell receptor beta chains from the same sample are listed, as sequenced in a study of cytomegalovirus exposure and HLA in healthy donors. The PCR contained 60 Vbeta and 13 Jbeta primers. The method was immunoSEQ multiplex PCR; TCRdb's version includes in-frame clones alone and lacks a portion of them. The data contain 150,000 to 160,000 clones, about 80% of them singletons. Sequenced sample: PBMCs. The receptors were gathered from a woman aged 45-65 years in good health and CMV-seropositive.

The table lists this clone with a count of one. The chain is built from TRBV23-1 and TRBJ1-6; 7 bases are shared with TRBD1. TRBV23-1 is noted as an ORF with a role that remains uncertain. There are 20 residues in the CDR3. The J segment lost 7 bases and the V segment lost 0 bases, leaving 18 bases of the junction unmatched. The CDR3, as DNA: TGCGCCAGCAGTCAATCTCTGTCAGCCGATACAGGGGACCAAAATTCACCCCTCCACTTT. It encodes CASSQSLSADTGDQNSPLHF.

This clone has just one count. V is TRBV7-9 and J is TRBJ2-7; D is perhaps TRBD1 (5 bases). Trimming pared 4 bases from V and 5 bases from J, leaving 6 bases between. Germline lookup yields CDR1 SEHNR and CDR2 FQNEAQ (reference sequence). The CDR3 runs 11 residues. The CDR3: CASSSGNEQYF. CDR3 DNA: TGTGCCAGCAGCTCAGGGAACGAGCAGTACTTC. Full variable domain (missing parts from reference TRBV7-9 and TRBJ2-7): DTGVSQNPRHKITKRGQNVTFRCDPISEHNRLYWYRQTLGQGPEFLTYFQNEAQLEKSRLLSDRFSAERPKGSFSTLEIQRTEQGDSAMYLCASSSGNEQYFGPGTRLTVT.

Concerning this clone itself: The junction differs from germline at one of its ends, possibly a read error. The chain carries TRBV7-9 and TRBJ1-5, with D hard to call. The CDR3 is made up of 12 amino acids. Per germline, CDR1 SEHNR and CDR2 FQNEAQ (reference sequence). The DNA of the CDR3 is TGTTCCAGCAGTCGGGAGAATCAGCCCCAGCATTTT. Its protein is CSSSRENQPQHF.

The chain carries TRBV9 and TRBJ1-1, with 7 positions matching TRBD1. V gave up 4 bases and J gave up 2 bases; unmatched junction bases: 8. Germline V CDR1 and CDR2: SGDLS, YYNGEE. CDR3 length: 15 amino acids. CDR3: CASSPPTGINTEAFF. CDR3 nucleotide sequence: TGTGCCAGCAGCCCTCCGACAGGGATCAACACTGAAGCTTTCTTT.

The CDR3 loop is CASSSGRERGNEQYF. CDR3 DNA sequence: TGTGCCAGCAGTTCGGGGCGAGAGAGGGGGAACGAGCAGTACTTC. The chain joins TRBV2 to TRBJ2-7; tentatively, D is TRBD1 (6 bases). The germline CDR1 and CDR2 sequences are SNHLY and FYNNEI. V lost 5 bases to trimming and J lost 5 bases, with 19 bases between them. The CDR3 runs 15 residues.

The chain is built from TRBV4-1 and TRBJ2-1, with D possibly TRBD1 on 5 matching bases. Between the trimmed V and J ends, which lost 4 bases and 1 base, there was a span of 8 bases. Germline CDR1 MGHRA, CDR2 YSYEKL. This CDR3 is built from 14 residues. The CDR3 reads CASSPSGSYNEQFF. Written as DNA, the CDR3 is TGCGCCAGCAGCCCTTCAGGGTCCTACAATGAGCAGTTCTTC.

The rearrangement links TRBV5-1 to TRBJ1-6, with D unclear. This CDR3 spans 13 amino acids. The V gene's germline CDR1 is SGHRS and CDR2 YFSETQ. Trimming took 0 bases from V and 6 from J, leaving 4 bases between them. The CDR3 region is CASSLDSNSPLHF. The CDR3 coding sequence is TGCGCCAGCAGCTTGGACAGTAATTCACCCCTCCACTTT.

The rearrangement uses TRBV9 and TRBJ2-2; a weak D match, TRBD1 (5 bases). The CDR3 is 13 amino acids. Trimming took 3 bases from V and 4 from J, leaving 7 bases between them. Germline assignment: CDR1 SGDLS and CDR2 YYNGEE. DNA of the CDR3: TGTGCCAGCAGCGGTACAGGCACCGGGGAGCTGTTTTTT. This translates into CASSGTGTGELFF.